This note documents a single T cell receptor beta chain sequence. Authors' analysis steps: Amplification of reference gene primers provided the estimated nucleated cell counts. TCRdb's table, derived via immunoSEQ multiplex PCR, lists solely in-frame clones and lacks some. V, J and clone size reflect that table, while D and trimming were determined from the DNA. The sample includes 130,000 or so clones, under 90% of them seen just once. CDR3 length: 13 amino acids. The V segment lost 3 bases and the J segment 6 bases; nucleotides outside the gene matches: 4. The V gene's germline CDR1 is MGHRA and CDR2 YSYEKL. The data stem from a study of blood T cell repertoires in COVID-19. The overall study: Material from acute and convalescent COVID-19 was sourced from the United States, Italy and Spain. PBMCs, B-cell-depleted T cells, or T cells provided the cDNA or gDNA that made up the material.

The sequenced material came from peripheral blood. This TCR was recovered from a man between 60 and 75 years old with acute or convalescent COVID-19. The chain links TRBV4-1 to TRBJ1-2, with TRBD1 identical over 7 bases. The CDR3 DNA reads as TGCGCCAGCAGCCAGGCAACAGGGGATGGCTACACCTTC. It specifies CASSQATGDGYTF.